This TCR beta chain was sequenced in a study of OX40 agonist ivuxolimab in advanced cancers. Per the germline V gene, CDR1 is SGHNT and CDR2 is YYREEE (reference sequence). This CDR3 comprises 13 residues. Trimming shortened V by 7 bases and J by 7 bases, and 17 bases separated the two germline ends. Profiling relied on immunoSEQ multiplex PCR, and the TCRdb table lists in-frame clones only, not all of them. Counted here are about 40,000 clones, 80% to 90% occurring once; the ten biggest clones make up about 15%. The sequences come from CD4+ or CD8+ T cells sorted from blood, collected in a trial of the OX40 agonist ivuxolimab. The rearrangement links TRBV5-4 to TRBJ1-2; D may be TRBD1 (5 bases). The sequence came from an adult with an advanced solid tumor such as melanoma, head and neck, liver or kidney cancer. CDR3 region: CASGREGVGGYTF. CDR3 DNA sequence: TGTGCCAGCGGCAGGGAAGGAGTGGGTGGCTACACCTTC.